The clone carrying this T cell receptor (beta chain) turned up a few times. The target antigen is unknown. This sample is drawn from a study of post-analysis software for immune sequencing data. Study-wide context: Multiple sclerosis in the patients followed relapsing-remitting, secondary progressive and progressive-relapsing courses. General study findings and limits: Compared with controls, patients showed significantly lower normalized Chao1 diversity. Four to six TRBV segments were more frequent in patients than controls; TRBV5-6, TRBV5-1 and TRBV20-1 belonged to this group. Those samples that were prepared in the same batch co-clustered strongly by F measure.

Presence of unique molecular identifiers characterized the TCR beta cDNA libraries. Once about 0.85 to 10 million T cells were used, about 510,000 cDNA molecules resulted. TCRdb itself ran the PCR reads through MiXCR, one entry per CDR3 protein. This sample has roughly 540,000 distinct CDR3 sequences, with roughly 34% found just once. V lost 0 bases to trimming and J lost 2 bases, with 6 bases between them. Germline CDR1 is DFQATT and CDR2 is SNEGSKA (reference sequence). The CDR3 has 13 residues. Sequencing was performed on blood. The clonotype originates from a girl between 2 and 17 years old with multiple sclerosis. This sequence joins TRBV20-1 and TRBJ2-3; D is unresolved. CDR3 sequence: CSARDPATDTQYF. The CDR3 nucleotides are TGCAGTGCTAGAGACCCAGCCACAGATACGCAGTATTTT.